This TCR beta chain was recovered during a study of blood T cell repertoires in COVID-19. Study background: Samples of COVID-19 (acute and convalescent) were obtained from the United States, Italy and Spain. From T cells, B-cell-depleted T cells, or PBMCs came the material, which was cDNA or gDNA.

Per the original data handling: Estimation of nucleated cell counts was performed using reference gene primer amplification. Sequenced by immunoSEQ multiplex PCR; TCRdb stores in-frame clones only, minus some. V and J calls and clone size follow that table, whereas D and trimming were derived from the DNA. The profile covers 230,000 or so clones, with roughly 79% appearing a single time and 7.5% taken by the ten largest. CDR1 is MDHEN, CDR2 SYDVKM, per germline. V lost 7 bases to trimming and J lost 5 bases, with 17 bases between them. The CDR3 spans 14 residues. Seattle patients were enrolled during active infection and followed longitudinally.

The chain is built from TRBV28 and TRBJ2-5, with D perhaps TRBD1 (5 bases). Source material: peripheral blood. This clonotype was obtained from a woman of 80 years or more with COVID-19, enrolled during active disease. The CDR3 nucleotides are TGTGCCAGCACCTCACATCAGGGAAGGGAGACCCAGTACTTC. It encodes CASTSHQGRETQYF.